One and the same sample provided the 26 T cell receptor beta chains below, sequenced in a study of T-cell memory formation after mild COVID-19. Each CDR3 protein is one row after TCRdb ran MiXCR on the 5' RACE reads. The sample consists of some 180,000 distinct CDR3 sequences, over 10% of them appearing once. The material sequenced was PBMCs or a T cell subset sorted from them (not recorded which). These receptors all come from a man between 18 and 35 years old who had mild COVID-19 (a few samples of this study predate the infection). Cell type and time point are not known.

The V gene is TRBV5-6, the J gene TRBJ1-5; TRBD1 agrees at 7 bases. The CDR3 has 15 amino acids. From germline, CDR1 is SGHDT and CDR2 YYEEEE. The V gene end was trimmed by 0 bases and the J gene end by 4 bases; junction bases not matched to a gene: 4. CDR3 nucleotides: TGTGCCAGCAGCTTGGTTCGGGACAGAAATCAGCCCCAGCATTTT. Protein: CASSLVRDRNQPQHF.

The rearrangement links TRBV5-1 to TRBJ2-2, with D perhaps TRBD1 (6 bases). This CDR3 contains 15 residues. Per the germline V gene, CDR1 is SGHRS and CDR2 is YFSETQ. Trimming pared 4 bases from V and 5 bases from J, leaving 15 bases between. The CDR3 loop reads CASSTTGLLTGELFF. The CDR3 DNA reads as TGCGCCAGCAGCACGACAGGACTTTTGACCGGGGAGCTGTTTTTT.

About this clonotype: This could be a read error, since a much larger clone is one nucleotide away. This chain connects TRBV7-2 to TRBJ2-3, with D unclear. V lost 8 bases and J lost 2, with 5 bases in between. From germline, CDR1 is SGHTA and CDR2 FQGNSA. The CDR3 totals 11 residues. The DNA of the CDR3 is TGTGCCAGCGGAAACACAGATACGCAGTATTTT. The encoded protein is CASGNTDTQYF.

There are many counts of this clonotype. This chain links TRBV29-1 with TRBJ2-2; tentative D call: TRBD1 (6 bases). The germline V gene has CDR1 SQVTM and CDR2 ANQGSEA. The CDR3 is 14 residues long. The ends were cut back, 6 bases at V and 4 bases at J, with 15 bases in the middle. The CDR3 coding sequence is TGCAGCGTAGCAGGGGTTCTGGGCACCGGGGAGCTGTTTTTT. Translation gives CSVAGVLGTGELFF.

The CDR3 DNA sequence: TGTGCCATCAGGAGGACTAGCGGGGGCTACAATGAGCAGTTCTTC. Translation: CAIRRTSGGYNEQFF. The chain carries TRBV10-3 and TRBJ2-1, with TRBD2 matching 13 bases. CDR1 is ENHRY, CDR2 SYGVKD, per germline. Germline trimming cut 6 bases from V and 3 bases from J; bases unmatched to any gene: 2. The CDR3 runs 15 residues.

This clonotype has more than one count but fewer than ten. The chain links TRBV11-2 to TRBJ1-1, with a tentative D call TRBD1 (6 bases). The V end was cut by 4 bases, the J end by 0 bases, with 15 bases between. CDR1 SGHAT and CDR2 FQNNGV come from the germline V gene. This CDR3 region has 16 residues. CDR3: CASSSVGGRVNTEAFF. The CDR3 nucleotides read TGTGCCAGCAGCTCCGTTGGGGGGCGGGTGAACACTGAAGCTTTCTTT.

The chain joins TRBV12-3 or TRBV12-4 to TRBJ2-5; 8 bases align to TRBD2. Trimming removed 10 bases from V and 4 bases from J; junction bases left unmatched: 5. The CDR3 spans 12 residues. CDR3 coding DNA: TGTGCCACGGGACTAGTGCCAGAGACCCAGTACTTC. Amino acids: CATGLVPETQYF.

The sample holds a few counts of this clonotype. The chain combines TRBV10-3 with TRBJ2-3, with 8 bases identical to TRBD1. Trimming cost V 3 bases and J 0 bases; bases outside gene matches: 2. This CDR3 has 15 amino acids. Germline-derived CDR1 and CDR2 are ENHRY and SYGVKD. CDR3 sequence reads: CAISDTGGSTDTQYF. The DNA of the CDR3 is TGTGCCATCAGTGATACAGGGGGGAGCACAGATACGCAGTATTTT.

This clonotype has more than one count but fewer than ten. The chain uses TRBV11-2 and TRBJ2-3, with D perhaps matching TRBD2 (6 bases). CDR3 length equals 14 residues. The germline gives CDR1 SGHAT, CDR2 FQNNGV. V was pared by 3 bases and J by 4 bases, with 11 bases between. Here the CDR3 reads CASSLGLTADTQYF. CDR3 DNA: TGTGCCAGCAGCTTGGGACTTACCGCAGATACGCAGTATTTT.

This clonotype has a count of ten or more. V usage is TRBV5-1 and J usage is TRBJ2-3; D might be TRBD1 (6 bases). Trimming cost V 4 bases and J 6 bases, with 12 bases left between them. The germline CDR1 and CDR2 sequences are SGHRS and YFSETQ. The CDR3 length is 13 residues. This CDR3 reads CASSPTGIDTQYF. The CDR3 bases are TGCGCCAGCAGCCCTACAGGGATCGATACGCAGTATTTT.

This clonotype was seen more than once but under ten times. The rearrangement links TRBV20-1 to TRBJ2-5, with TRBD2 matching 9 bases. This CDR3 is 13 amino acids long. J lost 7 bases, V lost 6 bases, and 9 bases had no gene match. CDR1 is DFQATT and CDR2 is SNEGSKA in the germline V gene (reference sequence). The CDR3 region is CSAWRGGLGTQYF. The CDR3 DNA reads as TGCAGTGCATGGCGGGGGGGACTCGGGACCCAGTACTTC.

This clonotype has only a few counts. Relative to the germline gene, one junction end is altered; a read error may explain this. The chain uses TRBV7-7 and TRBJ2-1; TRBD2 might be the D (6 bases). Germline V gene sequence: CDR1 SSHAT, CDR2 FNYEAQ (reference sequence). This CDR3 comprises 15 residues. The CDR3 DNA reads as TGTGCTAGCAGCTCGGATATTGGGACTTACAATGAGCAGTTCTTC. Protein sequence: CASSSDIGTYNEQFF.

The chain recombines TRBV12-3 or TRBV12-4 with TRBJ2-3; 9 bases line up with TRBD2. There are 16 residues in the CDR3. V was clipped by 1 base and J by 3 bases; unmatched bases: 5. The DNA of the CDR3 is TGTGCCAGCAGTTTAGGGATTAGCGGGGGAACAGATACGCAGTATTTT. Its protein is CASSLGISGGTDTQYF.

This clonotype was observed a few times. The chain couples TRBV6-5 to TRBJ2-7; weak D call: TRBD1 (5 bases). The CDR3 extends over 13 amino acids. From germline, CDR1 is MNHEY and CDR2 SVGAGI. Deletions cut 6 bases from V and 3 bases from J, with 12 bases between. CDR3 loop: CASSQPQGYEQYF. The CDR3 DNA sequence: TGTGCCAGCAGCCAGCCCCAGGGCTACGAGCAGTACTTC.

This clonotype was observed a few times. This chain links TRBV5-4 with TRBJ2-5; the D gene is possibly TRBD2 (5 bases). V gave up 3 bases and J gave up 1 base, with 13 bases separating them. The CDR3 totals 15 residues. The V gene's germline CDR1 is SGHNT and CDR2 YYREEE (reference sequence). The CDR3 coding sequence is TGTGCCAGCAGCTCGCGGGCACAACTCCAAGAGACCCAGTACTTC. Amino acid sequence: CASSSRAQLQETQYF. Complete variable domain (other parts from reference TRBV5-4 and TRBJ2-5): ETGVTQSPTHLIKTRGQQVTLRCSSQSGHNTVSWYQQALGQGPQFIFQYYREEENGRGNFPPRFSGLQFPNYSSELNVNALELDDSALYLCASSSRAQLQETQYFGPGTRLLVL.

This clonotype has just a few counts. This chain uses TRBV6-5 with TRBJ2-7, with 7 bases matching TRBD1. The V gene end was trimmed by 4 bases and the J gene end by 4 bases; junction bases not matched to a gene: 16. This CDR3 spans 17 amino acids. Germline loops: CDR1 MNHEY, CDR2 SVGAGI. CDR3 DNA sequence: TGTGCCAGCAGTTCCATTACAGGGGAACACCATCCTTACGAGCAGTACTTC. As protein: CASSSITGEHHPYEQYF.

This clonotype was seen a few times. This CDR3 reads CASSQDLPQRTSGGSIQYF. Written as DNA, the CDR3 is TGCGCCAGCAGCCAAGATTTGCCCCAAAGGACTAGCGGGGGGAGCATTCAGTACTTC. The chain links TRBV4-3 to TRBJ2-4; 14 bases map to TRBD2. The ends lost 0 bases at V and 9 bases at J; junction bases unmatched: 13. Germline V gene data show CDR1 as LGHNA and CDR2 as YSLEER. The CDR3 runs to 19 residues.

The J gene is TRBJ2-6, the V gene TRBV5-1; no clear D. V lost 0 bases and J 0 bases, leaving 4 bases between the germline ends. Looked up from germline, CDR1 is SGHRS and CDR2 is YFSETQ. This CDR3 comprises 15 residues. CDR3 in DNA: TGCGCCAGCAGCTTGGGGGTCTCTGGGGCCAACGTCCTGACTTTC. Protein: CASSLGVSGANVLTF.

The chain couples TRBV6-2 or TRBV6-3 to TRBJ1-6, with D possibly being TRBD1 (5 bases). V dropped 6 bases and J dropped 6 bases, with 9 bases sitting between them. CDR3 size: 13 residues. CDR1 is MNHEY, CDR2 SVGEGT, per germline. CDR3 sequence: CASSPGLNSPLHF. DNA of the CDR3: TGTGCCAGCAGCCCGGGACTTAATTCACCCCTCCACTTT.

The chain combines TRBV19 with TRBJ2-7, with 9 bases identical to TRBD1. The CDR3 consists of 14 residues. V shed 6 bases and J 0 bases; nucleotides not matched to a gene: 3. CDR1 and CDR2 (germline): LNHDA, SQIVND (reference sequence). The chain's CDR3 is CASRRTGDSYEQYF. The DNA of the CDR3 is TGTGCCAGTAGGCGGACAGGGGACTCCTACGAGCAGTACTTC.

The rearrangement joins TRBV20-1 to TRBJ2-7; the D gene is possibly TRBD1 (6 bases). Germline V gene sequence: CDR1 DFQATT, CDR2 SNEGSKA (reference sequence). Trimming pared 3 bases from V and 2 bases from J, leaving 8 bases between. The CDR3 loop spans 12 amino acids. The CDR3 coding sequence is TGCAGTGCTAGGTCAGGGGCCTACGAGCAGTACTTC. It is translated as CSARSGAYEQYF.

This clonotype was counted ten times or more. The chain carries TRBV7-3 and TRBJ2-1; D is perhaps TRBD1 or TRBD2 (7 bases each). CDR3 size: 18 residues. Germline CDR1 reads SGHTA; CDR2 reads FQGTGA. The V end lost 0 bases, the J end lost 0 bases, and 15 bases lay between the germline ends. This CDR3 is CASSLTRGGPSSYNEQFF. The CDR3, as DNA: TGTGCCAGCAGCTTAACCAGGGGGGGCCCGAGCTCCTACAATGAGCAGTTCTTC.

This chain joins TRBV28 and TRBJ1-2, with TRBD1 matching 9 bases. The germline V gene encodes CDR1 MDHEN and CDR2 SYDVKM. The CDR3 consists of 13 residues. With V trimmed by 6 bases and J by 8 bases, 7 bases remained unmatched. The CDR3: CASRPGTGIGYTF. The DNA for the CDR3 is TGTGCCAGCAGGCCCGGGACAGGGATCGGCTACACCTTC.

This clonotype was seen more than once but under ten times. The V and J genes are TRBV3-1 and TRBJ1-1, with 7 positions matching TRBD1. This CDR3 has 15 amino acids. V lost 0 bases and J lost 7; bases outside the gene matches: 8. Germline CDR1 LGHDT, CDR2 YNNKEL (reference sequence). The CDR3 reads CASSQDDRVLGEAFF. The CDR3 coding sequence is TGTGCCAGCAGCCAAGACGACAGGGTACTGGGTGAAGCTTTCTTT.

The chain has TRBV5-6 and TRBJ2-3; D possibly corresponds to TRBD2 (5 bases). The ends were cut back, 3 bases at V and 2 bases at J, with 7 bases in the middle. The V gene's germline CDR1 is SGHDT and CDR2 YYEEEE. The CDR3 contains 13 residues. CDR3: CASSSGFTDTQYF. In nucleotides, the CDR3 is TGTGCCAGCAGCTCGGGATTCACAGATACGCAGTATTTT.

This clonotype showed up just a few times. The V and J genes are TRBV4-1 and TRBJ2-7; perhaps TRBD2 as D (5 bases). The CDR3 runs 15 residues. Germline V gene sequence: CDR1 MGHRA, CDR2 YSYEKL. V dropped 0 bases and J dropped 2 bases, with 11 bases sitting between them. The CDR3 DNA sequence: TGCGCCAGCAGCCAAGATCGGAGGATTGCCTACGAGCAGTACTTC. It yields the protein CASSQDRRIAYEQYF.